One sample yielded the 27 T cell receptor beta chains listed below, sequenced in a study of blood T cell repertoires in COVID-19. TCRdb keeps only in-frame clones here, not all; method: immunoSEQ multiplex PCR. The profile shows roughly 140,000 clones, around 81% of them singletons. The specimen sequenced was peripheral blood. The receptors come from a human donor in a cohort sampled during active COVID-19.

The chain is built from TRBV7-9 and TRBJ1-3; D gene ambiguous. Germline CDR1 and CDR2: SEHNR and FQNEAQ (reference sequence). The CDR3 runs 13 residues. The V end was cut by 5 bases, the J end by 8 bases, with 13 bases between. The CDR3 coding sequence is TGTGCCAGCAGCCCGTCTAGAGTGGACACCATATATTTT. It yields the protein CASSPSRVDTIYF.

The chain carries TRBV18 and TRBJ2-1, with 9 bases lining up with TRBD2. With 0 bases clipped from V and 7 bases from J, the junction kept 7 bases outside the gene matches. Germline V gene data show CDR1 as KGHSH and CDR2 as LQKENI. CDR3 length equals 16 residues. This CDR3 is CASSPPSGGFENEQFF. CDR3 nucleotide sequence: TGTGCCAGCTCACCACCGAGCGGGGGGTTTGAAAATGAGCAGTTCTTC.

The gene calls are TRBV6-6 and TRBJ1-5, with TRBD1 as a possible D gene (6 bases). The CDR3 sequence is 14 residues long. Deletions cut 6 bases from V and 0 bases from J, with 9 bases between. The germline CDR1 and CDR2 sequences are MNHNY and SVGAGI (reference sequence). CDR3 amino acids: CASRDSASNQPQHF. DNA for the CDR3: TGTGCCAGCAGGGACAGCGCTAGCAATCAGCCCCAGCATTTT.

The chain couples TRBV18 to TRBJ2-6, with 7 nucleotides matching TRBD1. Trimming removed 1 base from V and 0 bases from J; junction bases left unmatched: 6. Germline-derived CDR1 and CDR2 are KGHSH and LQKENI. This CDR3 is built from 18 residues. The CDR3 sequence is CASSPLAGGDSGANVLTF. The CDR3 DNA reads TGTGCCAGCTCACCACTGGCAGGGGGAGACTCTGGGGCCAACGTCCTGACTTTC.

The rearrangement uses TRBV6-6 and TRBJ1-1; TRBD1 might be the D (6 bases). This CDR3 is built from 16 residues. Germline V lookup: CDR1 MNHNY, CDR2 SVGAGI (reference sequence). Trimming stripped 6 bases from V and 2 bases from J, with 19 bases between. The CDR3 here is CASSNTGIGGNTEAFF. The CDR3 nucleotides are TGTGCCAGCAGCAATACAGGCATAGGGGGAAACACTGAAGCTTTCTTT.

CDR3 protein: CASSFRPDNTEAFF. As DNA, the CDR3 is TGTGCCAGCAGCTTCAGGCCCGACAACACTGAAGCTTTCTTT. V and J are TRBV5-4 and TRBJ1-1; D gene unclear. CDR3 length: 14 amino acids. Germline CDR1 reads SGHNT; CDR2 reads YYREEE (reference sequence). Trimming took 2 bases from V and 2 from J, leaving 10 bases between them.

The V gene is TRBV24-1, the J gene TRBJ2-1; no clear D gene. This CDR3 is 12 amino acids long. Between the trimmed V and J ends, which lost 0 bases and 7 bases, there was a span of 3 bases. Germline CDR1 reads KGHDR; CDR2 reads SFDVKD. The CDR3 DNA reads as TGTGCCACCAGTGATTTGACTAATGAGCAGTTCTTC. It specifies CATSDLTNEQFF.

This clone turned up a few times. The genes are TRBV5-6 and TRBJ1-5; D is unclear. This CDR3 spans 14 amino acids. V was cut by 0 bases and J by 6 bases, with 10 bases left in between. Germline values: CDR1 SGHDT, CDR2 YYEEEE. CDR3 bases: TGTGCCAGCAGCTTGGCCGTTGGGAGTCAGCCCCAGCATTTT. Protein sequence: CASSLAVGSQPQHF.

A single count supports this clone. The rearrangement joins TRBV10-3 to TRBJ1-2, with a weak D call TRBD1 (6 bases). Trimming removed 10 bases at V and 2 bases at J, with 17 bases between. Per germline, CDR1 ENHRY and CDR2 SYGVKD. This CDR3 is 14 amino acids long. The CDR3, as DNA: TGTGCCACCGGGGAAAGGACAGACAACTATGGCTACACCTTC. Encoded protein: CATGERTDNYGYTF.

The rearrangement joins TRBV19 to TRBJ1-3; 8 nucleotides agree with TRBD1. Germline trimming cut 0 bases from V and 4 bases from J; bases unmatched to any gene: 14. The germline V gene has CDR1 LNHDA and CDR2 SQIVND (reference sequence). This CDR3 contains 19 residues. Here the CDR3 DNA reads TGTGCCAGTAGTATAGATCTGGGGACAGGACTCTCTGCCGGAAACACCATATATTTT. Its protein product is CASSIDLGTGLSAGNTIYF. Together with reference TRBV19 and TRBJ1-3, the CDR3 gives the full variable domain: DGGITQSPKYLFRKEGQNVTLSCEQNLNHDAMYWYRQDPGQGLRLIYYSQIVNDFQKGDIAEGYSVSREKKESFPLTVTSAQKNPTAFYLCASSIDLGTGLSAGNTIYFGEGSWLTVV.

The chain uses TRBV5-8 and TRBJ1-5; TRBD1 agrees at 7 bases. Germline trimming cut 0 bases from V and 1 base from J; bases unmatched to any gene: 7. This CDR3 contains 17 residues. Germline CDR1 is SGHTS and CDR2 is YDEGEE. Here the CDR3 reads CASSLGGQALSNQPQHF. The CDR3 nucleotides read TGTGCCAGCAGCTTGGGTGGACAGGCCTTGAGCAATCAGCCCCAGCATTTT. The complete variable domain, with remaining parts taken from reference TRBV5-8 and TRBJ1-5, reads EAGVTQSPTHLIKTRGQQATLRCSPISGHTSVYWYQQALGLGLQFLLWYDEGEERNRGNFPPRFSGRQFPNYSSELNVNALELEDSALYLCASSLGGQALSNQPQHFGDGTRLSIL.

The CDR3 DNA reads as TGTGCCAGCAGCTCTAGGGACAGGGGAACTTTCAGGACTGAAGCTTTCTTT. Its translation: CASSSRDRGTFRTEAFF. V usage is TRBV7-3 and J usage is TRBJ1-1; 10 positions match TRBD1. Germline CDR1 SGHTA, CDR2 FQGTGA. This CDR3 comprises 17 residues. The trim removed 4 bases at V and 5 bases at J, leaving 13 bases unmatched.

The CDR3 DNA reads as TGTGCCAGCAGCAGGACAGCAGGACACTCTGGAAACACCATATATTTT. Encoded protein: CASSRTAGHSGNTIYF. The gene calls are TRBV21-1 and TRBJ1-3; the D segment call TRBD1 is taken from the table without a DNA check. TRBV21-1 is described as a pseudogene. This CDR3 is built from 16 residues.

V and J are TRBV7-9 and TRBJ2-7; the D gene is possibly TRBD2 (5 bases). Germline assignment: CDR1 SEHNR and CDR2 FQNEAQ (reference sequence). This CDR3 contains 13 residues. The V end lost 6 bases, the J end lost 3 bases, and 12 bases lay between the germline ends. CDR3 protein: CASRRAGYYEQYF. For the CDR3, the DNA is TGTGCCAGCAGGAGGGCAGGCTACTACGAGCAGTACTTC.

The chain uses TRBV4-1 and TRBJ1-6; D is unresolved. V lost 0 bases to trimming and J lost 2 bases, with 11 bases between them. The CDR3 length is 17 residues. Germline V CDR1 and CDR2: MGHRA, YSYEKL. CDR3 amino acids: CASSQDLEEAYNSPLHF. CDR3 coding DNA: TGCGCCAGCAGCCAAGATTTGGAGGAAGCCTATAATTCACCCCTCCACTTT.

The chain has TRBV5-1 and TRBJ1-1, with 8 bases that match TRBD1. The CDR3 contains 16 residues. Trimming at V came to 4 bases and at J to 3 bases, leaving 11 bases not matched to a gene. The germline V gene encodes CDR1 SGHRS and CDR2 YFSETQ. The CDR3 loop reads CASSPVPGGADTEAFF. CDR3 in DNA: TGCGCCAGCAGCCCGGTGCCAGGGGGCGCAGACACTGAAGCTTTCTTT.

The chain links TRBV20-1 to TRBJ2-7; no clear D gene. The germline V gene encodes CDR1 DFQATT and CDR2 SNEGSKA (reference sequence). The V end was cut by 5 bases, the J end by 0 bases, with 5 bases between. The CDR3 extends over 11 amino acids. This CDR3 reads CSALDSYEQYF. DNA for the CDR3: TGCAGTGCTTTAGACTCCTACGAGCAGTACTTC.

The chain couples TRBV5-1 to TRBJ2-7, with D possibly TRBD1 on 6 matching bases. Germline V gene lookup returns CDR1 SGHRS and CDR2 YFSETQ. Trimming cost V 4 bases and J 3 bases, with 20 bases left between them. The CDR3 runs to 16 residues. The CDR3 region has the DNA TGCGCCAGCAGCCAAGGAGCATCAGGGGCCCTCTACGAGCAGTACTTC. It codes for CASSQGASGALYEQYF.

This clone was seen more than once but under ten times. CDR3 region: CASTRQGPYEQYF. DNA for the CDR3: TGTGCCAGCACCCGACAGGGGCCTTACGAGCAGTACTTC. The chain recombines TRBV11-2 with TRBJ2-7; 8 nucleotides match TRBD1. Trimming took 7 bases from V and 4 from J; bases not matched to a gene: 6. Per germline, CDR1 SGHAT and CDR2 FQNNGV. CDR3 length equals 13 residues. Using reference TRBV11-2 and TRBJ2-7 for the parts outside the CDR3, the full variable domain is EAGVAQSPRYKIIEKRQSVAFWCNPISGHATLYWYQQILGQGPKLLIQFQNNGVVDDSQLPKDRFSAERLKGVDSTLKIQPAKLEDSAVYLCASTRQGPYEQYFGPGTRLTVT.

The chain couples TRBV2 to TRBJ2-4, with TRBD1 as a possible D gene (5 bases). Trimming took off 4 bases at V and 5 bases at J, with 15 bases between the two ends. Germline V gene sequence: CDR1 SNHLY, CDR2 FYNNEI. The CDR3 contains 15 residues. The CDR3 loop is CASSGGGGPQNIQYF. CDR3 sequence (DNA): TGTGCCAGCAGTGGGGGCGGTGGTCCTCAAAACATTCAGTACTTC.

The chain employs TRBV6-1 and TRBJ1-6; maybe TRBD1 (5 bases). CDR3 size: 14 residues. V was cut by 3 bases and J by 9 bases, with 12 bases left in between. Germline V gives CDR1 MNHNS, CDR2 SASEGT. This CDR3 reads CASSDRQGGSPLHF. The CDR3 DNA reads TGTGCCAGCAGTGATCGCCAGGGTGGTTCACCCCTCCACTTT.

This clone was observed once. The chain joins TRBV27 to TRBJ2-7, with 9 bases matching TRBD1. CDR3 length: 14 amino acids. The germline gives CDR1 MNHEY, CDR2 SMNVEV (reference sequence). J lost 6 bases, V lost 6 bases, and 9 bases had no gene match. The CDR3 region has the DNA TGTGCCAGCAGGAGCCGGGACAGGGCTACCGAGCAGTACTTC. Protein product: CASRSRDRATEQYF.

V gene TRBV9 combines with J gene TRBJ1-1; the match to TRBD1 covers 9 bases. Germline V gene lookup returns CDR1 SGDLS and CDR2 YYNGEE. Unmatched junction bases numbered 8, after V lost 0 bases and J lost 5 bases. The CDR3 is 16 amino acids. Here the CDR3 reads CASSVALGTGRTEAFF. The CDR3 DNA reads TGTGCCAGCAGCGTAGCCCTTGGGACAGGGCGGACTGAAGCTTTCTTT.

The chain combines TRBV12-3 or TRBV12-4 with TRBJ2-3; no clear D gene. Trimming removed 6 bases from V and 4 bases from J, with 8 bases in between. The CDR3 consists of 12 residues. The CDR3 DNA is TGTGCCAGCAGCCTAAACTCAGATACGCAGTATTTT. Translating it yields CASSLNSDTQYF.

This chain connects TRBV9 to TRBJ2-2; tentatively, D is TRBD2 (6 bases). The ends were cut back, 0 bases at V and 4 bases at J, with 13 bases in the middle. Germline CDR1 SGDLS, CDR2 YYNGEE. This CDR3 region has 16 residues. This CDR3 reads CASSVVEGSFTGELFF. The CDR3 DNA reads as TGTGCCAGCAGCGTAGTGGAGGGGTCCTTCACCGGGGAGCTGTTTTTT.

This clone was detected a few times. In DNA form, the CDR3 reads TGTGCCAGCAGTTTAACAGGGGGGTACGGCTACACCTTC. Translating it yields CASSLTGGYGYTF. The chain is built from TRBV27 and TRBJ1-2; 8 bases are shared with TRBD1. The CDR3 runs 13 residues. The trim removed 2 bases at V and 8 bases at J, leaving 4 bases unmatched. Germline V lookup: CDR1 MNHEY, CDR2 SMNVEV (reference sequence).

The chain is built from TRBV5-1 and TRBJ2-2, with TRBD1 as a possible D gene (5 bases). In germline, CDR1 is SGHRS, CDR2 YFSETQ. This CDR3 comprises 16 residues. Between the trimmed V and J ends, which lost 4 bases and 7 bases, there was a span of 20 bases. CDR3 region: CASSLGFQGRDGELFF. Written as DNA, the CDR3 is TGCGCCAGCAGCCTTGGCTTCCAGGGAAGGGACGGGGAGCTGTTTTTT.